The 3 T cell receptor beta chains given below trace back to one sample, sequenced in a study of shared clonotypes between healthy human individuals. Only in-frame clones appear in the TCRdb table, and some are missing; sequencing was by immunoSEQ multiplex PCR. The repertoire holds a few hundred thousand clones, around 78% seen once, with approximately 12% in the top ten. Specimen: PBMCs. These receptors were collected from a woman aged 40 to 50 in good health. Some clones in this sample may be carry-over from other donors' samples.

The chain employs TRBV30 and TRBJ2-4; D possibly uses TRBD1 or TRBD2 (5 bases each). CDR1 is GTSNPN and CDR2 is SVGIG in the germline V gene (reference sequence). V was shortened by 2 bases and J by 8 bases, with 16 bases between the two germline ends. This CDR3 contains 14 residues. The CDR3 reads CAWSRGPLWDIQYF. The CDR3, as DNA: TGTGCCTGGAGTAGGGGACCACTATGGGACATTCAGTACTTC.

The chain is built from TRBV6-5 and TRBJ2-1; D not certain. Trimming stripped 2 bases from V and 0 bases from J, with 8 bases between. Germline V lookup: CDR1 MNHEY, CDR2 SVGAGI. CDR3 length equals 15 residues. CDR3 amino acids: CASSYAVSSYNEQFF. The CDR3 DNA follows: TGTGCCAGCAGTTACGCGGTCAGCTCCTACAATGAGCAGTTCTTC.

The chain recombines TRBV4-1 with TRBJ2-7; 7 positions match TRBD1. Germline V lookup: CDR1 MGHRA, CDR2 YSYEKL. J gave up 2 bases and V 2 bases, and 9 bases lay outside the gene matches. The CDR3 totals 16 residues. The CDR3 nucleotides are TGCGCCAGCAGCCAACCTTACAGGGGTAAGACCTACGAGCAGTACTTC. Amino acid sequence: CASSQPYRGKTYEQYF.